Presented here are 24 T cell receptor beta chains from one specimen sequenced in a study of blood T cells in healthy people across ages. Primers used in a second PCR of roughly 7 to 12 cycles were a sample-barcoded 5' primer and a J-beta primer mix. TCRdb itself ran the 5' RACE reads through MiXCR, one entry per CDR3 protein. This sample carries roughly 1,300,000 distinct CDR3 sequences, roughly 60% of them seen once, and the ten largest clones take roughly 7%. Sequenced: blood. All receptors derive from a man aged 18 to 35 in good health.

This chain uses TRBV4-1 with TRBJ2-5, with 10 bases lining up with TRBD1. Germline V lookup: CDR1 MGHRA, CDR2 YSYEKL. The CDR3 runs to 17 residues. J lost 5 bases, V lost 3 bases, and 12 bases had no gene match. The CDR3 is CASSQDHGTGVSETQYF. For the CDR3, the DNA is TGCGCCAGCAGCCAGGATCACGGGACAGGGGTATCGGAGACCCAGTACTTC.

This clonotype was picked up many times. This chain uses TRBV12-3 or TRBV12-4 with TRBJ1-6, with a possible D match to TRBD1 (5 bases). The CDR3 is 15 amino acids. V was clipped by 5 bases and J by 6 bases, with 14 bases between them. The chain's CDR3 is CASSPSGRANSPLHF. The CDR3 DNA sequence: TGTGCCAGCAGTCCCTCGGGCAGGGCTAATTCACCCCTCCACTTT.

The rearrangement uses TRBV7-9 and TRBJ1-1; D remains unclear. This CDR3 is built from 11 residues. Trimming took off 1 base at V and 8 bases at J, with 5 bases between the two ends. CDR1 SEHNR and CDR2 FQNEAQ come from the germline V gene (reference sequence). The CDR3 DNA reads as TGTGCCAGCAGCTTAGAAGAGGAAGCTTTCTTT. Its protein is CASSLEEEAFF.

This clonotype has only a few counts. The chain is built from TRBV27 and TRBJ1-5; maybe TRBD1 (6 bases). CDR3 length: 14 residues. Looked up from germline, CDR1 is MNHEY and CDR2 is SMNVEV (reference sequence). V lost 3 bases and J 6 bases, leaving 12 bases between the germline ends. This CDR3 is CASSLWGAGQPQHF. DNA for the CDR3: TGTGCCAGCAGTTTGTGGGGGGCGGGTCAGCCCCAGCATTTT.

The CDR3 here is CASSRALAVSNQPQHF. As DNA, the CDR3 is TGTGCCAGCAGCAGGGCCCTCGCTGTCAGCAATCAGCCCCAGCATTTT. V gene TRBV21-1 combines with J gene TRBJ1-5. TRBV21-1 is annotated as a pseudogene. The CDR3 has 16 amino acids.

V and J are TRBV7-9 and TRBJ2-7; TRBD2 agrees at 9 bases. Trimming took 3 bases from V and 2 from J; bases not matched to a gene: 5. The germline CDR1 and CDR2 sequences are SEHNR and FQNEAQ (reference sequence). The CDR3 extends over 15 amino acids. Here the CDR3 DNA reads TGTGCCAGCAGCTTCGCTAGCGGGGTACCCTACGAGCAGTACTTC. Translation: CASSFASGVPYEQYF.

CDR3 region: CASRGHDFTNIQYF. CDR3 sequence (DNA): TGTGCCAGCAGGGGACATGATTTTACGAACATTCAGTACTTC. The chain combines TRBV2 with TRBJ2-4, with a possible D match to TRBD1 (6 bases). The CDR3 consists of 14 residues. Germline V gives CDR1 SNHLY, CDR2 FYNNEI. Trimming took off 6 bases at V and 7 bases at J, with 16 bases between the two ends.

The rearrangement links TRBV29-1 to TRBJ2-1; D gene unclear. V was trimmed by 1 base and J by 8 bases, leaving 9 bases between them. The V gene's germline CDR1 is SQVTM and CDR2 ANQGSEA. The CDR3 is made up of 12 amino acids. CDR3 nucleotide sequence: TGCAGCGTTGAAGGGGTAGGGTATGAGCAGTTCTTC. It encodes CSVEGVGYEQFF.

The V gene is TRBV4-1, the J gene TRBJ1-4; D gene unclear. V shed 6 bases and J shed 4 bases, with 21 bases lying between them. This CDR3 is built from 17 residues. The V gene's germline CDR1 is MGHRA and CDR2 YSYEKL. The CDR3: CASRSQVNPFYNEKLFF. DNA of the CDR3: TGCGCCAGCAGATCCCAGGTGAATCCATTTTATAATGAAAAACTGTTTTTT.

The chain recombines TRBV27 with TRBJ1-2; perhaps TRBD1 as D (6 bases). This CDR3 is built from 11 residues. With 8 bases removed from V and 8 bases from J, the gap between germline ends came to 12 bases. Germline values: CDR1 MNHEY, CDR2 SMNVEV (reference sequence). This chain's CDR3 is CASQGHRGYTF. The CDR3 DNA sequence: TGTGCCAGCCAGGGGCATAGGGGCTACACCTTC.

The rearrangement uses TRBV4-1 and TRBJ2-1; 8 bases line up with TRBD2. Germline V gene data show CDR1 as MGHRA and CDR2 as YSYEKL. CDR3 length: 14 residues. J was trimmed by 5 bases and V by 4 bases; bases with no gene match: 4. The DNA for the CDR3 is TGCGCCAGCAGCCTTAGCGGGATGAACAATGAGCAGTTCTTC. Its protein is CASSLSGMNNEQFF.

This chain links TRBV11-2 with TRBJ2-7; TRBD2 might be the D (6 bases). Near its end, the DNA agrees better with TRBJ2-5, so the J call may be wrong. CDR1 is SGHAT, CDR2 FQNNGV, per germline. This CDR3 is 13 amino acids long. DNA of the CDR3: TGTGCCAGCAGCTTACGGCCAGCGGGGACCCAGTACTTC. It codes for CASSLRPAGTQYF.

The genes are TRBV12-3 or TRBV12-4 and TRBJ2-5; TRBD2 aligns across 8 bases. V was pared by 5 bases and J by 5 bases, with 13 bases of the junction left unmatched. The CDR3 covers 16 residues. CDR3 residues: CASSGGLGRELETQYF. The CDR3 DNA is TGTGCCAGCAGTGGGGGACTAGGGCGGGAGTTGGAGACCCAGTACTTC.

This chain uses TRBV7-9 with TRBJ2-7; D is unclear. The germline V gene has CDR1 SEHNR and CDR2 FQNEAQ (reference sequence). The CDR3 has 14 residues. V lost 5 bases to trimming and J lost 2 bases, with 13 bases between them. CDR3 amino acids: CASSHQVNTYEQYF. The CDR3, as DNA: TGTGCCAGCAGCCATCAGGTCAACACCTACGAGCAGTACTTC.

J is TRBJ2-7 and V is TRBV5-1, with TRBD2 matching over 13 bases. CDR3 length: 17 amino acids. Germline V gene sequence: CDR1 SGHRS, CDR2 YFSETQ. The junction had 6 bases not matched to a gene; V was cut back by 0 bases and J by 3 bases. This chain's CDR3 is CASSLALGLAGDYEQYF. The DNA of the CDR3 is TGCGCCAGCAGCTTGGCACTTGGACTAGCGGGAGACTACGAGCAGTACTTC.

The gene calls are TRBV7-6 and TRBJ2-5; tentatively, D is TRBD1 (6 bases). Per germline, CDR1 SGHVS and CDR2 FNYEAQ. This CDR3 contains 16 residues. Trimming pared 2 bases from V and 0 bases from J, leaving 13 bases between. Here the CDR3 DNA reads TGTGCCAGCAGCTTAATGGGACAAACCTACCAAGAGACCCAGTACTTC. Protein sequence: CASSLMGQTYQETQYF.

This clonotype was observed a handful of times. The chain couples TRBV28 to TRBJ1-6; TRBD1 is a possible D gene (5 bases). Looked up from germline, CDR1 is MDHEN and CDR2 is SYDVKM. Trimming shortened V by 5 bases and J by 7 bases, and 12 bases separated the two germline ends. The CDR3 extends over 14 amino acids. The CDR3 nucleotides read TGTGCCAGCAGTCCCTTGGGGGGGAATTCACCCCTCCACTTT. Protein product: CASSPLGGNSPLHF.

This clonotype was counted a few times. The chain combines TRBV12-3 or TRBV12-4 with TRBJ2-1; tentatively, D is TRBD1 (5 bases). The ends were cut back, 0 bases at V and 0 bases at J, with 9 bases in the middle. This CDR3 comprises 16 residues. For the CDR3, the DNA is TGTGCCAGCAGTTTAGCAGGGGATAGCTCCTACAATGAGCAGTTCTTC. This encodes CASSLAGDSSYNEQFF.

The sample holds a few counts of this clonotype. V and J are TRBV7-2 and TRBJ2-3; 9 positions match TRBD2. CDR3 size: 16 residues. CDR1 is SGHTA, CDR2 FQGNSA, per germline. Unmatched junction bases numbered 5, after V lost 2 bases and J lost 2 bases. CDR3 amino acids: CASSLSSGTPTDTQYF. The DNA for the CDR3 is TGTGCCAGCAGCTTATCTAGCGGGACACCCACAGATACGCAGTATTTT. Complete variable domain (other parts from reference TRBV7-2 and TRBJ2-3): GAGVSQSPSNKVTEKGKDVELRCDPISGHTALYWYRQSLGQGLEFLIYFQGNSAPDKSGLPSDRFSAERTGGSVSTLTIQRTQQEDSAVYLCASSLSSGTPTDTQYFGPGTRLTVL.

This clonotype has more than one count but fewer than ten. V and J are TRBV29-1 and TRBJ2-7; D remains ambiguous. Germline V gene data show CDR1 as SQVTM and CDR2 as ANQGSEA. V lost 6 bases and J 2 bases, leaving 11 bases between the germline ends. The CDR3 is 12 residues long. In DNA form, the CDR3 reads TGCAGCGTGCTGACAAGTGCCTACGAGCAGTACTTC. Protein sequence: CSVLTSAYEQYF.

The genes are TRBV20-1 and TRBJ2-1; D gene ambiguous. V was pared by 5 bases and J by 2 bases, with 10 bases between. From germline, CDR1 is DFQATT and CDR2 SNEGSKA (reference sequence). This CDR3 region has 13 residues. The CDR3 DNA reads as TGCAGTGCTGTGGACCCTACCTACAATGAGCAGTTCTTC. Translating it yields CSAVDPTYNEQFF.

This clonotype was counted only a few times. The chain carries TRBV7-9 and TRBJ2-7, with D unclear. Germline V gives CDR1 SEHNR, CDR2 FQNEAQ (reference sequence). This CDR3 is built from 17 residues. The germline V and J ends were trimmed by 3 bases and 5 bases, with 23 bases remaining between them. CDR3 region: CASSFNPGNALKNEQYF. The CDR3 nucleotides are TGTGCCAGCAGCTTTAACCCAGGTAACGCTCTTAAGAACGAGCAGTACTTC. Full variable domain (rest looked up from reference TRBV7-9 and TRBJ2-7): DTGVSQNPRHKITKRGQNVTFRCDPISEHNRLYWYRQTLGQGPEFLTYFQNEAQLEKSRLLSDRFSAERPKGSFSTLEIQRTEQGDSAMYLCASSFNPGNALKNEQYFGPGTRLTVT.

This chain links TRBV7-2 with TRBJ2-5; 7 nucleotides align to TRBD2. CDR3 length equals 15 residues. Germline-derived CDR1 and CDR2 are SGHTA and FQGNSA. The V and J ends lost 3 bases and 2 bases, in that order; junction bases with no gene match: 6. The CDR3 spells CASSFGGGWQETQYF. The CDR3 region has the DNA TGTGCCAGCAGCTTTGGGGGGGGATGGCAAGAGACCCAGTACTTC.

The sample holds a few counts of this clonotype. The CDR3 protein is CASSPYRGAETQYF. CDR3 sequence (DNA): TGTGCCAGCAGTCCCTACAGGGGTGCGGAGACCCAGTACTTC. The chain uses TRBV27 and TRBJ2-5; 7 bases agree with TRBD1. This CDR3 has 14 residues. Germline values: CDR1 MNHEY, CDR2 SMNVEV (reference sequence). V shed 5 bases and J 5 bases; nucleotides not matched to a gene: 8.